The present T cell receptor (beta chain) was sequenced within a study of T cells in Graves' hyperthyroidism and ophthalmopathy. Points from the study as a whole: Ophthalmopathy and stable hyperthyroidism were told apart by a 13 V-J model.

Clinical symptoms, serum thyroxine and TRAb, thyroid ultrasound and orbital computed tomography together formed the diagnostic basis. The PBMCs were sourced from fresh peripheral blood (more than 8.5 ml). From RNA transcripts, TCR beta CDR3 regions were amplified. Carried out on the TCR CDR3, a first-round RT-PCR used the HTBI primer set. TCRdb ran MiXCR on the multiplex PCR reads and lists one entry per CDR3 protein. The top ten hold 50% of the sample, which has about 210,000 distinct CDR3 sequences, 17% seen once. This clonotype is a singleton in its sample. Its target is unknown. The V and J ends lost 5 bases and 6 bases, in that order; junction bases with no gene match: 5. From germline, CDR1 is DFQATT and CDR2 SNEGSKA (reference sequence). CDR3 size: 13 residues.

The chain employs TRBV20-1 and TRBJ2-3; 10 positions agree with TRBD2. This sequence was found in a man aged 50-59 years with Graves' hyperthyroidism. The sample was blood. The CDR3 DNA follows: TGCAGTGCTCTAGCGGGAGTGGGTGATACGCAGTATTTT. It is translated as CSALAGVGDTQYF.